This TCR beta chain derives from a study of cytotoxic CD8 clonotypes in ibrutinib-treated CLL. Whole-study context: The patients, under 13 relapsed/refractory and approximately 15 treatment-naive, included approximately 18 who were IGHV unmutated.

Trimming removed 4 bases at V and 8 bases at J, with 10 bases between. Germline V gene lookup returns CDR1 SGDLS and CDR2 YYNGEE. CDR3 length: 13 amino acids. Produced via immunoSEQ multiplex PCR; TCRdb's table is partial and in-frame only. The sample includes a few hundred thousand clones, about 61% of them seen just once. The V and J genes are TRBV9 and TRBJ1-6; no firm D call. The input for sequencing was PBMCs, taken after 36 months of ibrutinib treatment. The receptor comes from a human donor with chronic lymphocytic leukemia. The CDR3 coding sequence is TGTGCCAGCAGCCAGTCTCGGGATTCACCCCTCCACTTT. Translated, it gives CASSQSRDSPLHF.